This T cell receptor beta chain was captured in a study of CD8+CD57+ T cells in acquired aplastic anemia. Study overall: Sorted CD4+ and CD8+ cells gave a mean 3.2 ug DNA, range roughly 0.18 to 30 ug.

Germline CDR1 reads KGHDR; CDR2 reads SFDVKD. The CDR3 consists of 18 residues. The study, taken as a whole, reports: Patients and controls shared over 25 CD8+ CDR3 sequences, which appeared highly expressed in patients and within their immunodominant clones.

Patients sequenced had flow cytometry evidence of CD8+CD57+ cell expansion. Severe acquired aplastic anemia was present in all patients. The template used for profiling TCR beta VDJ and CDR3 was genomic DNA. TCRdb fed the reads into MiXCR, producing one record per CDR3 protein. Of approximately 300,000 distinct CDR3 sequences in the sample, approximately 57% were seen once. Comment on this clonotype: Its antigen is as yet unknown. The junction departs from germline at one end; a sequencing error may be responsible.

The chain carries TRBV24-1 and TRBJ1-5, with D uncertain. The specimen was sorted CD4+, CD8+, or CD8+CD57+ T cells (not recorded which) from PBMCs. This TCR derives from a human donor with aplastic anemia. The CDR3 DNA reads TGTGCCACCAGTGGTTCAGAAACGGGGAATCTTAGCAATCAGCCCCTGCATTTT. This translates into CATSGSETGNLSNQPLHF.